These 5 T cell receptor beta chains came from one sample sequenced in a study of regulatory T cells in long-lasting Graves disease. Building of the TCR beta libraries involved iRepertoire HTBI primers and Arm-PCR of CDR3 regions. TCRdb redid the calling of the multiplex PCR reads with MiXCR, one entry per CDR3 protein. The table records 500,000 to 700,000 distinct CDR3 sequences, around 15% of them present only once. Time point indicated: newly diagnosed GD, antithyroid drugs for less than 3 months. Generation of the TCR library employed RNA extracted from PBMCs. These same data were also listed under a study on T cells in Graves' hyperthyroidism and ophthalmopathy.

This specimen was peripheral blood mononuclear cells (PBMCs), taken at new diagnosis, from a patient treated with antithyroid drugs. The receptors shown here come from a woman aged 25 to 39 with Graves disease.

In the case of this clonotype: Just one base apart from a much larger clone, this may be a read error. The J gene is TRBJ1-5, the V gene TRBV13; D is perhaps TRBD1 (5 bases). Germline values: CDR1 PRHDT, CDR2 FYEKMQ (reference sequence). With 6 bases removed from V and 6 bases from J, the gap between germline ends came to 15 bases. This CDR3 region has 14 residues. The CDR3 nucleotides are TGTGCCAGCAGTCAAGGGGAGGGCAGTCAGCCCCAGCATTTT. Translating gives CASSQGEGSQPQHF.

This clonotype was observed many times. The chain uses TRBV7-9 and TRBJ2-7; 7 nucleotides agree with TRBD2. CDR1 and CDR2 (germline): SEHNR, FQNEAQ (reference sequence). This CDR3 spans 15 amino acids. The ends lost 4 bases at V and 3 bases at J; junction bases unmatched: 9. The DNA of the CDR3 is TGTGCCAGCAGCTCATGGAGGGGAGGGGACTACGAGCAGTACTTC. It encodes CASSSWRGGDYEQYF.

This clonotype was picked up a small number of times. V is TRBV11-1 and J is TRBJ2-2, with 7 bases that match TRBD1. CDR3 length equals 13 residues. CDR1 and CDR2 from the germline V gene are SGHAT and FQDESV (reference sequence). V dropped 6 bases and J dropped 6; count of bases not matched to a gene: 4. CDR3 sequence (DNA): TGTGCCAGCAGGCCCGGGACAGCCGGGGAGCTGTTTTTT. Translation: CASRPGTAGELFF.

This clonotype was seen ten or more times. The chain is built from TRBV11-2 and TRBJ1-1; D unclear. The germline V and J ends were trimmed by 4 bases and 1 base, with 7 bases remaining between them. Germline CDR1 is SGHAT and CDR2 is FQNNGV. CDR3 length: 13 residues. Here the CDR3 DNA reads TGTGCCAGCAGCTCCCAGCAGAACACTGAAGCTTTCTTT. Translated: CASSSQQNTEAFF.

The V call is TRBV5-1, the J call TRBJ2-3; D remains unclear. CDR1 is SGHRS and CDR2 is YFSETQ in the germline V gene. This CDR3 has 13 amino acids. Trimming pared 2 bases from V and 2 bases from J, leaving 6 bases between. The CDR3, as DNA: TGCGCCAGCAGCTTATATATCACAGATACGCAGTATTTT. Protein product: CASSLYITDTQYF.